This note documents a single T cell receptor beta chain sequence. The antigen is undetermined. The germline gene is not matched at one end of the junction; a read error may be the cause. The authors ran a second PCR of about 6 to 11 cycles using a sample-barcoded 5' primer and a J-beta primer mix. Using its own MiXCR run on the 5' RACE reads, TCRdb lists one record per CDR3 protein. The sample has some 1.5 million distinct CDR3 sequences; 28% are singletons. The germline gives CDR1 MDHEN, CDR2 SYDVKM. CDR3 size: 15 residues. This sample is drawn from a study of blood T cells in healthy people across ages. Overall study findings and caveats: What prevented conclusive comparison of naive and antigen-experienced cells was that PBMCs were unsorted.

Per-sample yields of isolated PBMCs were at least 6 million. The source is a woman in her 30s in good health. Input material: blood. The chain is built from TRBV28 and TRBJ2-6; possibly TRBD1 for D (5 bases). The DNA of the CDR3 is TGTGCCAGCAGTCCAGGCGTTAGTGGGGCCAACGTCCGGACTTTC. This encodes CASSPGVSGANVRTF.